This T cell receptor beta chain was found in a study of blood T cell repertoires in COVID-19. In the study overall: The United States, Italy and Spain were the sources of the acute and convalescent COVID-19 samples. In each case, the material was cDNA or gDNA derived from T cells, B-cell-depleted T cells, or PBMCs.

As originally analysed: Using reference gene primer amplification, nucleated cell counts were estimated. Sequenced by immunoSEQ multiplex PCR; TCRdb stores in-frame clones only, minus some. V and J calls and clone size are those listed in that table; D and trimming were worked out from the DNA. The table includes just under 300,000 clones, 85% to 90% detected once. V dropped 1 base and J dropped 4 bases, with 14 bases sitting between them. This CDR3 region has 15 residues. Germline lookup yields CDR1 LGHDT and CDR2 YNNKEL (reference sequence). The clonotype was recovered from a man in his sixties or seventies with acute or convalescent COVID-19. Sequencing was performed on peripheral blood. The chain has TRBV3-1 (or the pseudogene TRBV3-2) and TRBJ2-7, with D possibly matching TRBD1 (5 bases). The CDR3 loop is CASSQVGRTFYEQYF. Here the CDR3 DNA reads TGTGCCAGCAGCCAAGTGGGGCGGACCTTTTACGAGCAGTACTTC.